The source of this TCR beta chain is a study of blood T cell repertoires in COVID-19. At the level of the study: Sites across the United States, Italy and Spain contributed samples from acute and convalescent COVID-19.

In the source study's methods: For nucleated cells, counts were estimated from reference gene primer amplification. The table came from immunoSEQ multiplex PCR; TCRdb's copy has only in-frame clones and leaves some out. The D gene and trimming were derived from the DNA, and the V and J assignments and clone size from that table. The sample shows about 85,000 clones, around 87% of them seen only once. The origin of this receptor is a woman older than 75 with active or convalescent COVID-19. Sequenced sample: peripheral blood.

The CDR3 loop is CASSPGPEVGQGAYEQYF. In DNA, the CDR3 is TGCGCCAGCAGCCCCGGGCCCGAGGTGGGACAGGGGGCCTACGAGCAGTACTTC. This chain uses TRBV4-1 with TRBJ2-7; 11 nucleotides align to TRBD1. The CDR3 sequence is 18 residues long. Germline V gives CDR1 MGHRA, CDR2 YSYEKL. V was pared by 4 bases and J by 2 bases, with 13 bases of the junction left unmatched.